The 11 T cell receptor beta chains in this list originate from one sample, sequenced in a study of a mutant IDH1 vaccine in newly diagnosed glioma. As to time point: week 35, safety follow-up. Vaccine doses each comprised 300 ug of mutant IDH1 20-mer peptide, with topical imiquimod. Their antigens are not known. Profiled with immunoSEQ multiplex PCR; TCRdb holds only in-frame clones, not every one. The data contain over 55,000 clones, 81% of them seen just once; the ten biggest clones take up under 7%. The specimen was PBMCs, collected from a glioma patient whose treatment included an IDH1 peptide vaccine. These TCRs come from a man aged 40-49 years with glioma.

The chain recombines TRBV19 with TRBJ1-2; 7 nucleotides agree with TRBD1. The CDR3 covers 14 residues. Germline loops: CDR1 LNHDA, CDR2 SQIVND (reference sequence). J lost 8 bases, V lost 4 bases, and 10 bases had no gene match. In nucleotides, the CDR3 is TGTGCCAGTAGTACCCCACAGGGGAGGGTGGGCTACACCTTC. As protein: CASSTPQGRVGYTF.

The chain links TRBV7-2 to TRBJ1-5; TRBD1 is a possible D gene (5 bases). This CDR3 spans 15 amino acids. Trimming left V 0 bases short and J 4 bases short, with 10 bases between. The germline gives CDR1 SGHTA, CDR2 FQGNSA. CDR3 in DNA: TGTGCCAGCAGCTTAGCGGTCCAGGGAAATCAGCCCCAGCATTTT. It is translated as CASSLAVQGNQPQHF.

This chain's CDR3 is CASSWIRDDGTEAFF. CDR3 bases: TGTGCCAGCTCATGGATCAGGGACGACGGGACTGAAGCTTTCTTT. The chain recombines TRBV18 with TRBJ1-1; D may be TRBD1 (5 bases). Germline lookup yields CDR1 KGHSH and CDR2 LQKENI. The CDR3 totals 15 residues. V gave up 5 bases and J gave up 5 bases, with 18 bases separating them.

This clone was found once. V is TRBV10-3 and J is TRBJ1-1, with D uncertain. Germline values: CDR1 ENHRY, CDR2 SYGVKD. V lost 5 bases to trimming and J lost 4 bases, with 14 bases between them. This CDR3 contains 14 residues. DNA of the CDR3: TGTGCCATCAGTTGGGGAGGGTCCAGCACTGAAGCTTTCTTT. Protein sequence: CAISWGGSSTEAFF.

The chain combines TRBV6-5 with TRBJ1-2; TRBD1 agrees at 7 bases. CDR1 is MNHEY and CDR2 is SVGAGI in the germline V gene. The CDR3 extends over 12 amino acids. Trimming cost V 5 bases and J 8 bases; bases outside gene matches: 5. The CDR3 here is CASSRQGAGYTF. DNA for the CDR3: TGTGCCAGCAGTCGACAGGGAGCCGGCTACACCTTC.

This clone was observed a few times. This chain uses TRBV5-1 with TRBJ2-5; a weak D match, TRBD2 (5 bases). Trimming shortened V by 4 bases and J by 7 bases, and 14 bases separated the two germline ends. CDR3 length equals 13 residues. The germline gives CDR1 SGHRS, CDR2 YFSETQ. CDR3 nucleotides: TGCGCCAGCAGCCCCGAGTTACGGGGGACCCAGTACTTC. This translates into CASSPELRGTQYF.

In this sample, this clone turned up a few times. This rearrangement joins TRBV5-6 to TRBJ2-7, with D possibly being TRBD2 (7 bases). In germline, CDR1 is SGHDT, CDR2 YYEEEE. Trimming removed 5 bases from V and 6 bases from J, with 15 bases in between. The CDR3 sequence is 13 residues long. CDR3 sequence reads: CASRHKGGGEQYF. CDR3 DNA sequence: TGTGCCAGCAGGCATAAGGGAGGGGGCGAGCAGTACTTC.

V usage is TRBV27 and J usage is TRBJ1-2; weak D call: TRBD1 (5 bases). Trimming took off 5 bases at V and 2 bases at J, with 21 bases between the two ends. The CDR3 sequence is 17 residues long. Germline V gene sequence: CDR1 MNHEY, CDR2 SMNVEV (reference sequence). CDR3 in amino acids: CASSPLFPGRTNYGYTF. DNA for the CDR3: TGTGCCAGCAGTCCACTCTTCCCGGGACGGACCAACTATGGCTACACCTTC.

The chain's CDR3 is CASSTQGRGTEAFF. Here the CDR3 DNA reads TGTGCCAGCAGTACACAGGGACGGGGCACTGAAGCTTTCTTT. The chain links TRBV27 to TRBJ1-1; the D gene is possibly TRBD1 (6 bases). Trimming pared 5 bases from V and 4 bases from J, leaving 14 bases between. The CDR3 sequence is 14 residues long. Germline CDR1 and CDR2: MNHEY and SMNVEV (reference sequence).

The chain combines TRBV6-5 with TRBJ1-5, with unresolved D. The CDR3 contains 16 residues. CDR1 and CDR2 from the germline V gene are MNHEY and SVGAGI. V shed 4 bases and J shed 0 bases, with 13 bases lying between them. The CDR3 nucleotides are TGTGCCAGCAGTTCTCGGACTGGTTATAGCAATCAGCCCCAGCATTTT. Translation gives CASSSRTGYSNQPQHF.

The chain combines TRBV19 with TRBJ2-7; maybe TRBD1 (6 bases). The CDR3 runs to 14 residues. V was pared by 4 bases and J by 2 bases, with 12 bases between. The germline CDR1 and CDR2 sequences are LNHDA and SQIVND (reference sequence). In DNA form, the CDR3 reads TGTGCCAGTAGTACGAGACAGGAGACCTACGAGCAGTACTTC. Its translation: CASSTRQETYEQYF.